The next 14 T cell receptor beta chains were all read from a single sample in a study of CD8 T cells in ankylosing spondylitis. Findings and caveats of the study: Fewer than 10 highly homologous variants made up a TCR beta motif that seemed to typify ankylosing spondylitis blood.

TCRdb re-called the 5' RACE reads with MiXCR, one entry per CDR3 protein. The sample gives over 600,000 distinct CDR3 sequences, around 17% of which show up once; approximately 18% is in the top ten. Which antigens these TCRs recognize remains unknown. Sequencing was performed on blood, either unsorted or a sorted T cell fraction (not recorded which). The receptor set was obtained from a male donor with ankylosing spondylitis.

Only a few counts were recorded for this clonotype. The CDR3 region has the DNA TGCAGTGCTAGAGATCAAGGAAACAGGGGGCGCAGAGGCTACACCTTC. The encoded protein is CSARDQGNRGRRGYTF. This chain joins TRBV20-1 and TRBJ1-2, with TRBD1 matching 9 bases. The CDR3 loop spans 16 amino acids. V lost 0 bases to trimming and J lost 8 bases; unmatched junction nucleotides: 13. CDR1 DFQATT and CDR2 SNEGSKA come from the germline V gene (reference sequence).

This clonotype turned up a few times. The chain is built from TRBV3-1 and TRBJ2-7, with 7 bases fitting TRBD1. Per germline, CDR1 LGHDT and CDR2 YNNKEL (reference sequence). This CDR3 has 13 residues. With V trimmed by 4 bases and J by 6 bases, 6 bases remained unmatched. CDR3 in DNA: TGTGCCAGCAGCCCCGGGACAGTCCTCGAGCAGTACTTC. This translates into CASSPGTVLEQYF.

This sequence joins TRBV3-1 and TRBJ1-2, with 9 bases aligning to TRBD1. CDR3 length equals 17 residues. The V segment lost 0 bases and the J segment 1 base; nucleotides outside the gene matches: 6. Germline V CDR1 and CDR2: LGHDT, YNNKEL (reference sequence). Here the CDR3 reads CASSQDSGTGINYGYTF. The CDR3 region has the DNA TGTGCCAGCAGCCAAGATTCGGGGACAGGGATTAACTATGGCTACACCTTC.

This clonotype has a count of ten or more. The chain combines TRBV9 with TRBJ2-2; D gene ambiguous. The CDR3 loop spans 12 amino acids. Germline V gene data show CDR1 as SGDLS and CDR2 as YYNGEE. V was cut by 1 base and J by 6 bases, with 4 bases left in between. The CDR3 DNA reads as TGTGCCAGCAGCGTAAGGGCCGGGGAGCTGTTTTTT. Protein product: CASSVRAGELFF.

As regards this clonotype: Just one base apart from a much larger clone, this may be a read error. This chain uses TRBV3-1 with TRBJ2-3; D is uncertain. The CDR3 runs 11 residues. V lost 1 base and J lost 5, with 1 base in between. Germline CDR1 LGHDT, CDR2 YNNKEL (reference sequence). The CDR3 is CASSQVDTQYF. CDR3 in DNA: TGTGCCAGCAGCCAAGTAGATACGCAGTATTTT.

CDR3 amino acids: CSVELGTGASYEQYF. CDR3 bases: TGCAGCGTTGAACTGGGGACAGGGGCTTCCTACGAGCAGTACTTC. The V and J genes are TRBV29-1 and TRBJ2-7, with 10 nucleotides matching TRBD1. Looked up from germline, CDR1 is SQVTM and CDR2 is ANQGSEA. V trimming: 2 bases; J trimming: 1 base; junction bases outside the gene matches: 5. The CDR3 totals 15 residues.

This clonotype was observed a handful of times. The chain is built from TRBV20-1 and TRBJ1-5, with D tentatively TRBD1 (6 bases). Trimming stripped 3 bases from V and 7 bases from J, with 13 bases between. CDR3 length equals 13 residues. The germline gives CDR1 DFQATT, CDR2 SNEGSKA (reference sequence). The CDR3 sequence: CSASIGGGQPQHF. The DNA for the CDR3 is TGCAGTGCTAGTATTGGGGGCGGACAGCCCCAGCATTTT.

This clonotype has a handful of counts. This chain uses TRBV7-2 with TRBJ1-2; TRBD1 aligns across 9 bases. CDR1 SGHTA and CDR2 FQGNSA come from the germline V gene. With 7 bases clipped from V and 8 bases from J, the junction kept 14 bases outside the gene matches. This CDR3 contains 15 residues. The CDR3 nucleotides are TGTGCCAGCACCCCTTCTCCCGGGACAGGGTGGGGCTACACCTTC. Translation gives CASTPSPGTGWGYTF.

The chain employs TRBV5-1 and TRBJ1-1; D perhaps matches TRBD1 (6 bases). Looked up from germline, CDR1 is SGHRS and CDR2 is YFSETQ. The V gene lost 4 bases and the J gene lost 0 bases, with 13 bases spanning the gap. The CDR3 spans 15 residues. CDR3 in DNA: TGCGCCAGCAGCCCGGGTGAGGGGGTGAACACTGAAGCTTTCTTT. Translating gives CASSPGEGVNTEAFF.

This clonotype occurred a few times. The rearrangement uses TRBV27 and TRBJ2-7, with TRBD1 matching over 8 bases. The CDR3 is 13 residues long. V lost 5 bases to trimming and J lost 1 base; unmatched junction nucleotides: 1. Germline-derived CDR1 and CDR2 are MNHEY and SMNVEV (reference sequence). The CDR3 nucleotides read TGTGCCAGCAGTGACAGGGGATCCTACGAGCAGTACTTC. It is translated as CASSDRGSYEQYF.

This clonotype appeared many times. In DNA, the CDR3 is TGCGCCAGCAGCCCGGAAAGGGGCAGCTCCTACAATGAGCAGTTCTTC. It specifies CASSPERGSSYNEQFF. The chain carries TRBV5-1 and TRBJ2-1; tentatively, D is TRBD1 (5 bases). The V end was cut by 4 bases, the J end by 0 bases, with 14 bases between. The germline V gene encodes CDR1 SGHRS and CDR2 YFSETQ. The CDR3 is 16 amino acids.

The V gene is TRBV11-1, the J gene TRBJ1-1, with TRBD1 as a possible D gene (5 bases). Germline values: CDR1 SGHAT, CDR2 FQDESV (reference sequence). V was shortened by 3 bases and J by 7 bases, with 12 bases between the two germline ends. The CDR3 runs 13 residues. This CDR3 reads CASSLGPLFEAFF. CDR3 sequence (DNA): TGTGCCAGCAGCTTGGGACCTCTTTTTGAAGCTTTCTTT. The full variable domain, completed using reference TRBV11-1 and TRBJ1-1, is EAEVAQSPRYKITEKSQAVAFWCDPISGHATLYWYRQILGQGPELLVQFQDESVVDDSQLPKDRFSAERLKGVDSTLKIQPAELGDSAMYLCASSLGPLFEAFFGQGTRLTVV.

The V call is TRBV28, the J call TRBJ2-2; no firm D call. The CDR3 extends over 15 amino acids. From germline, CDR1 is MDHEN and CDR2 SYDVKM. With 6 bases removed from V and 2 bases from J, the gap between germline ends came to 13 bases. The CDR3 is CASSPPLSNTGELFF. The CDR3 region has the DNA TGTGCCAGCAGCCCGCCCCTATCTAACACCGGGGAGCTGTTTTTT.

This clonotype was seen only a few times. V and J are TRBV12-3 or TRBV12-4 and TRBJ2-2; D is undetermined. The V and J ends lost 2 bases and 6 bases respectively, with 7 bases between them. The CDR3 is made up of 13 amino acids. The CDR3 nucleotides read TGTGCCAGCAGTTTATCTCTTGCCGGGGAGCTGTTTTTT. Protein: CASSLSLAGELFF.